This T cell receptor beta chain appears in the sequencing data of a study of blood T cell repertoires in COVID-19. Using immunoSEQ multiplex PCR, the repertoire was profiled, and TCRdb retains in-frame clones only, with some absent. The sample holds hundreds of thousands of clones, around nine tenths seen once. The junction had 12 bases not matched to a gene; V was cut back by 3 bases and J by 3 bases. The CDR3 spans 16 residues. Looked up from germline, CDR1 is SGHRS and CDR2 is YFSETQ. Participants were aged roughly 18 to 89 years from about 25 US areas. Sequenced: PBMCs or T cells enriched from blood (not recorded which). The chain employs TRBV5-1 and TRBJ2-7; TRBD1 matches 7 bases. This TCR came from a woman aged 60-75 years who had recovered from COVID-19. CDR3 sequence: CASSSSQGRLCYEQYV. The CDR3 DNA follows: TGCGCCAGCAGCTCGTCACAGGGGCGGCTTTGCTACGAGCAGTACGTC.